The clone carrying this T cell receptor beta chain has only one observation. As yet, its antigen is unknown. The data stem from a study of cytomegalovirus exposure and HLA in healthy donors. Study-wide results and limits: Another analysis was done later, and it associated over 15,000 TCR beta sequences with HLA alleles at 0.05 false discovery rate. CMV serostatus was the sole immune exposure information available.

The PCR was carried out with 60 Vbeta primers and 13 Jbeta primers. The repertoire was sequenced with immunoSEQ multiplex PCR; TCRdb's copy has only in-frame clones and lacks some. The table has over 100,000 clones, 79% seen once. CDR1 is SGHTA, CDR2 FQGNSA, per germline. With V trimmed by 4 bases and J by 4 bases, 3 bases remained unmatched. The CDR3 is 14 residues long. Sequencing used PBMCs. This clonotype was obtained from a male donor in good health and CMV-seronegative. The J gene is TRBJ1-5, the V gene TRBV7-2, with 8 bases that match TRBD1. The CDR3 protein is CASSYGTGNQPQHF. The CDR3 region has the DNA TGTGCCAGCAGCTATGGGACAGGTAATCAGCCCCAGCATTTT.